This TCR beta chain was identified during a study of shared clonotypes between healthy human individuals. Remarks on this clone: The same CDR3 arises from other DNA sequences in this sample as well.

The V gene end was trimmed by 3 bases and the J gene end by 6 bases; junction bases not matched to a gene: 2. The CDR3 spans 12 residues. CDR1 and CDR2 from the germline V gene are KGHSH and LQKENI. Profiled with immunoSEQ multiplex PCR; TCRdb holds only in-frame clones, not every one. Of roughly 1.4 million clones listed, approximately 98.5% are singletons. V gene TRBV18 combines with J gene TRBJ2-7, with 7 bases aligning to TRBD1. The source is a man under 40 in good health. Sequenced sample: naive CD4+ T cells sorted from blood. The sample's subset: CD45RA+ positively selected. CDR3 amino acids: CASSPTGPEQYF. The CDR3 DNA reads TGTGCCAGCTCACCGACAGGGCCCGAGCAGTACTTC.